This T cell receptor (beta chain) was documented in a study of resident and recirculating memory T cells in vitiligo. The method was immunoSEQ multiplex PCR; TCRdb's version includes in-frame clones alone and lacks a portion of them. This table holds 40,000 to 50,000 clones, 80% to 95% found once. On this clone: Its target is not known.

Study outcomes and limitations: No unique dominant TCR clone was found in vitiligo lesions.

Material: blood. This clonotype originated in a male donor with vitiligo.

CDR3 sequence (DNA): TGCGCCAGCAGCCAAGATGTTCGGGGTCTGACTGAAGCTTTCTTT. As protein: CASSQDVRGLTEAFF. This sequence joins TRBV4-1 and TRBJ1-1; D uncertain. Germline CDR1 is MGHRA and CDR2 is YSYEKL. V lost 0 bases and J lost 5, with 13 bases in between. This CDR3 spans 15 amino acids.